The 7 T cell receptor beta chains in this list originate from one sample, sequenced in a study of blood T cell repertoires in COVID-19 (dated by TCRdb to between 2020 and 2021). Libraries were made using the immunoSEQ multiplex PCR assay. TCRdb retrieved this table from immuneACCESS and kept in-frame rearrangements only. Not all clones are present; in checked studies, unresolved V genes account for under half, and no reason is known for the remainder. In all, the sample holds some 400,000 clones, and about 89% of those were seen once. 1.3% of the sample is taken by the ten largest. The sequenced material came from PBMCs or T cells enriched from blood (not recorded which). These receptors were obtained from a man aged 25-45 years who had recovered from COVID-19.

The chain links TRBV5-6 to TRBJ1-2, with a weak D call TRBD1 (5 bases). The germline V gene has CDR1 SGHDT and CDR2 YYEEEE. This CDR3 has 11 amino acids. With 4 bases removed from V and 6 bases from J, the gap between germline ends came to 7 bases. DNA for the CDR3: TGTGCCAGCAGCAGGGGCAATGGCTACACCTTC. Translation: CASSRGNGYTF.

The rearrangement uses TRBV7-9 and TRBJ1-1; TRBD1 is a possible D gene (5 bases). Germline V lookup: CDR1 SEHNR, CDR2 FQNEAQ (reference sequence). V dropped 4 bases and J dropped 2 bases, with 14 bases sitting between them. The CDR3 spans 15 residues. In DNA form, the CDR3 reads TGTGCCAGCAGCTGGGACGGGACTGCAAACACTGAAGCTTTCTTT. This sequence encodes CASSWDGTANTEAFF.

The rearrangement joins TRBV10-3 to TRBJ1-5, with a possible D match to TRBD1 (6 bases). V lost 6 bases and J lost 7, with 16 bases in between. Germline V gene data show CDR1 as ENHRY and CDR2 as SYGVKD. This CDR3 contains 14 residues. The CDR3 protein is CAIRDRPGGQPQHF. The DNA of the CDR3 is TGTGCCATCAGAGACAGGCCGGGCGGGCAGCCCCAGCATTTT.

As to this clone: This CDR3 is also generated by other DNA sequences in the sample. This chain links TRBV3-1 (or the pseudogene TRBV3-2) with TRBJ1-1; 7 nucleotides match TRBD1. V lost 3 bases to trimming and J lost 0 bases; unmatched junction nucleotides: 1. The CDR3 runs to 14 residues. From germline, CDR1 is LGHDT and CDR2 YNNKEL (reference sequence). CDR3 nucleotide sequence: TGTGCCAGCAGCCAGGGACAGATGAACACTGAAGCTTTCTTT. Protein: CASSQGQMNTEAFF.

The rearrangement links TRBV25-1 to TRBJ1-5, with TRBD1 matching 7 bases. The CDR3 contains 14 residues. With 4 bases clipped from V and 3 bases from J, the junction kept 3 bases outside the gene matches. Germline V gene lookup returns CDR1 MGHDK and CDR2 SYGVNS. The CDR3 is CASSVTGINQPQHF. The CDR3 DNA is TGTGCCAGCAGTGTGACAGGGATCAATCAGCCCCAGCATTTT.

CDR3 DNA: TGTGCCAGCAGCCGACAGGAGACCTCCTACGAGCAGTACTTC. This encodes CASSRQETSYEQYF. The rearrangement links TRBV11-1 to TRBJ2-7, with D tentatively TRBD1 (6 bases). Per germline, CDR1 SGHAT and CDR2 FQDESV (reference sequence). The V and J ends lost 5 bases and 0 bases respectively, with 11 bases between them. The CDR3 is 14 amino acids.

The V and J genes are TRBV9 and TRBJ2-1; D is undetermined. CDR1 SGDLS and CDR2 YYNGEE come from the germline V gene. This CDR3 is built from 15 residues. Trimming pared 4 bases from V and 0 bases from J, leaving 11 bases between. The CDR3 sequence: CASSPALSSYNEQFF. CDR3 nucleotides: TGTGCCAGCAGCCCCGCCCTGAGCTCCTACAATGAGCAGTTCTTC.